This T cell receptor beta chain was sequenced during a study of T-cell reconstitution after alpha-beta-depleted transplantation in children. Findings and limits, study-wide: Once a year had passed after transplant, T-cell counts and diversity came mostly from newly produced T cells. Surviving recipient T cells and thymic progenitors underlay high day-60 TCRbeta diversity in some patients. Alpha-beta T cells present about two months after transplant were reported to originate from several hundred expanded graft clones.

The authors prepared the TCRbeta library with unique molecular identifiers. TCRdb called the PCR reads again in MiXCR, with one record for every CDR3 protein. The sample has 250,000 to 300,000 distinct CDR3 sequences; around 9.1% are singletons. This CDR3 contains 12 residues. The V gene's germline CDR1 is MNHNS and CDR2 SASEGT. V lost 0 bases and J 5 bases, leaving 5 bases between the germline ends. In its sample, this clonotype was seen many times. The antigen remains unidentified. V usage is TRBV6-1 and J usage is TRBJ2-7; D is unclear. Sequenced material: PBMCs, taken before TCRalphabeta/CD19-depleted stem cell transplant. This sequence was found in a boy under two years old with acute myeloid leukemia, due to receive a stem cell transplant. In nucleotides, the CDR3 is TGTGCCAGCAGTGAAGCGGGGAACGAGCAGTACTTC. It encodes CASSEAGNEQYF.